The clone carrying this T cell receptor beta chain has a count of ten or more. The record originates from a study of regulatory T cells in long-lasting Graves disease. Combining iRepertoire HTBI primers with Arm-PCR of CDR3 regions, the authors built TCR beta libraries. TCRdb passed the multiplex PCR reads through MiXCR, listing each CDR3 protein once. The sample consists of around 450,000 distinct CDR3 sequences, 16% of them appearing once. Regarding time point: newly diagnosed GD, antithyroid drugs for less than 3 months. Extracted RNA from PBMCs served as the source of the TCR library. EDTA tubes held 7 to 9 milliliters of peripheral blood from each patient. Germline CDR1 is MNHEY and CDR2 is SVGEGT. This CDR3 spans 16 amino acids. After removal of 5 bases from V and 4 bases from J, the junction contained 7 bases not matched to a gene. The same sample was also used in a study of T cells in Graves' hyperthyroidism and ophthalmopathy. That investigation notes: Exclusion followed for patients with uncontrolled infection, other autoimmune disease, pregnancy or lactation. Ophthalmopathy stood apart from stable hyperthyroidism in a 13 V-J model.

This receptor was identified in a man aged 35 to 55 with Graves disease. The chain links TRBV6-2 or TRBV6-3 to TRBJ2-1, with 11 nucleotides matching TRBD2. The material sequenced was peripheral blood mononuclear cells (PBMCs), taken at new diagnosis, from a patient treated with antithyroid drugs. The CDR3 is CASSTKTSGRYNEQFF. The CDR3 DNA follows: TGTGCCAGCAGTACAAAAACTAGCGGGAGATACAATGAGCAGTTCTTC.